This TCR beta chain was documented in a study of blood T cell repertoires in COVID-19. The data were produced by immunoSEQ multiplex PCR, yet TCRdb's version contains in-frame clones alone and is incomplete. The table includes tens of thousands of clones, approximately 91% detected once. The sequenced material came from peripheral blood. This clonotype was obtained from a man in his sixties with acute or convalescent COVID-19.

The DNA of the CDR3 is TGTGCCAGCAGTCCCGGGACTAGCGCTGCTGATACGCAGTATTTT. Its protein is CASSPGTSAADTQYF. This chain joins TRBV2 and TRBJ2-3; 10 bases map to TRBD2. Germline V gene data show CDR1 as SNHLY and CDR2 as FYNNEI. V was clipped by 5 bases and J by 6 bases; unmatched bases: 8. The CDR3 loop spans 15 amino acids.